A selection of T cell receptor beta chains follows, all from one sample in a study of response to subunit inactivated influenza vaccine. MiXCR, run by TCRdb on the RT-PCR reads, gives a single entry per CDR3 protein. The sample lists approximately 480,000 distinct CDR3 sequences, roughly 9.7% occurring once. Sequencing was performed on PBMCs from blood, taken roughly 48 days after vaccination. The receptors shown here come from a man aged 50 to 59 who received an inactivated influenza vaccine. The CDR3 runs from the conserved cysteine through the conserved F or W. A D gene is named only where the DNA matches it firmly. Some rows have no size entry. The others give once, few or many, or a class for an expanded clone.

NA	NA	TRBJ1-5	TRBV4-2	TGTGCCAGCAGCCAAGGGCAGGGGCCCCAGCATTTT	CASSQGQGPQHF
few	NA	TRBJ2-7	TRBV12-3/TRBV12-4	TGTGCCAGCAGCTTGACTAGGAGCGAGCAGTACTTC	CASSLTRSEQYF
NA	TRBD2	TRBJ2-3	TRBV11-1	TGTGCCAGCAGCTTAGAGGCTAGCGGCCCCCCCGGGCTACCCGATACGCAGTATTTT	CASSLEASGPPGLPDTQYF
NA	NA	TRBJ1-6	TRBV12-3/TRBV12-4	TGTGCCAGCAGGCAGGGCGGGGGGGATTCACCCCTCCACTTT	CASRQGGGDSPLHF
NA	TRBD2	TRBJ2-1	TRBV6-2/TRBV6-3	TGTGCCAGCAGCCCCACTAGCGCTAGTGAGCAGTTCTTC	CASSPTSASEQFF
many	NA	TRBJ2-1	TRBV7-2	TGTGCCAGCAGCAATACAGGGAACTATGAGCAGTTCTTC	CASSNTGNYEQFF
NA	TRBD2	TRBJ2-1	TRBV29-1	TGCAGCGTTGAAGGGACTAGCGGGACCGCCTTC	CSVEGTSGTAF
NA	TRBD2	TRBJ2-5	TRBV11-3	TGTGCCAGCAGCTCAATAGCGGGATCAGAGACCCAGTACTTC	CASSSIAGSETQYF
many	TRBD1	TRBJ2-1	TRBV12-3/TRBV12-4	TGTGCCAGCAGTTTAGTCCGGACAGGGGGCTACAATGAGCAGTTCTTC	CASSLVRTGGYNEQFF
few	NA	TRBJ2-7	TRBV15	TGTGCCACCAGCAGAGATCAGAGTTACGAGCAGTACTTC	CATSRDQSYEQYF
many	NA	TRBJ1-5	TRBV7-2	TGTGCCAGCAGCTTACGGGGGCAGCCCCAGCATTTT	CASSLRGQPQHF
NA	NA	TRBJ2-5	TRBV12-3/TRBV12-4	TGTGCCAGCAGTTTAGGGACAGTAGAGACCCAGTACTTC	CASSLGTVETQYF
NA	NA	TRBJ2-3	TRBV20-1	TGCAGTGAAGAGACAGGACTCACAGATACGCAGTATTTT	CSEETGLTDTQYF
few	TRBD2	TRBJ2-5	TRBV4-1	TGCGCCAGCAGCCAAGAGTTTGGCGGGGGGGGGACCCAGTACTTC	CASSQEFGGGGTQYF
NA	NA	TRBJ2-3	TRBV7-9	TGTGCCAGCAGCTTAGCCCGCGGTAGCACAGATACGCAGTATTTT	CASSLARGSTDTQYF
few	TRBD1	TRBJ1-1	TRBV20-1	TGCAGTGCTAGGGGTGGGGGACAGAGAACACTGAACACTGAAGCTTTCTTT	CSARGGGQRTLNTEAFF
few	NA	TRBJ2-7	TRBV12-3/TRBV12-4	TGTGCCAGCAGTGAAAATTTCGGGGGCGAGCAGTACTTC	CASSENFGGEQYF
NA	TRBD1	TRBJ2-1	TRBV19	TGTGCCAGTAGGGCGGGACAGGGAAACAATGAGCAGTTCTTC	CASRAGQGNNEQFF
few	NA	TRBJ1-1	TRBV5-1	TGCGCCAGCAGGATTGCAGGGGCTGGCAACACTGAAGCTTTCTTT	CASRIAGAGNTEAFF
many	NA	TRBJ2-3	TRBV20-1	TGCAGTGCTACCCGGGACCCTTTGCGGGGTGGAGATACGCAGTATTTT	CSATRDPLRGGDTQYF
many	TRBD1	TRBJ2-3	TRBV6-2/TRBV6-3	TGTGCCAGCAGTTACGGAGTACCGGGACAGGGAATACGATCTAGCACAGATACGCAGTATTTT	CASSYGVPGQGIRSSTDTQYF
few	NA	TRBJ2-1	TRBV7-9	TGTGCCAGCAGCCCAATGGCCGATGAGCAGTTCTTC	CASSPMADEQFF
NA	NA	TRBJ2-2	TRBV15	TGTGCCACCAGCAGTCACCTAACCGAGCTGTTTTTT	CATSSHLTELFF
NA	NA	TRBJ2-2	TRBV5-5	TGTGCCAGCAGCTTGGGCAGGGCAGGCTCCGGGGAGCTGTTTTTT	CASSLGRAGSGELFF